The 21 T cell receptor beta chains below all came from one sample that was sequenced in a study of blood T cell repertoires in COVID-19. The method was immunoSEQ multiplex PCR; TCRdb's version includes in-frame clones alone and lacks a portion of them. This sample has 150,000 to 200,000 clones; approximately 82% occur once, and the top ten carry more than 9%. The sample consisted of peripheral blood. These receptors all come from a woman of 80 years or more with active or convalescent COVID-19.

The chain recombines TRBV7-9 with TRBJ2-7; 7 nucleotides match TRBD1. CDR1 and CDR2 (germline): SEHNR, FQNEAQ (reference sequence). The trim removed 2 bases at V and 7 bases at J, leaving 14 bases unmatched. There are 16 residues in the CDR3. The CDR3, as DNA: TGTGCCAGCAGCTTATTGGCGACAGGGCTGAGTTTAGAGCAGTACTTC. Translating it yields CASSLLATGLSLEQYF.

The chain uses TRBV27 and TRBJ2-3, with a possible D match to TRBD1 (6 bases). The CDR3 is 16 residues long. Germline V CDR1 and CDR2: MNHEY, SMNVEV (reference sequence). V shed 5 bases and J shed 3 bases, with 18 bases lying between them. The CDR3 nucleotides read TGTGCCAGCAGTCCCTATTCCGGGACACTTACAGATACGCAGTATTTT. Translated, it gives CASSPYSGTLTDTQYF.

The CDR3 sequence: CASSELDRGKGYTF. CDR3 sequence (DNA): TGTGCCAGCAGTGAATTAGACAGGGGGAAAGGCTACACCTTC. The chain joins TRBV2 to TRBJ1-2, with TRBD1 identical over 9 bases. V gave up 2 bases and J gave up 8 bases; unmatched junction bases: 6. CDR3 length equals 14 residues. Germline CDR1 and CDR2: SNHLY and FYNNEI. Full variable domain (outside the CDR3, taken from reference TRBV2 and TRBJ1-2): EPEVTQTPSHQVTQMGQEVILRCVPISNHLYFYWYRQILGQKVEFLVSFYNNEISEKSEIFDDQFSVERPDGSNFTLKIRSTKLEDSAMYFCASSELDRGKGYTFGSGTRLTVV.

The chain is built from TRBV29-1 and TRBJ1-5; D call uncertain. The CDR3 has 13 residues. Trimming took 5 bases from V and 5 from J, leaving 13 bases between them. CDR1 is SQVTM and CDR2 is ANQGSEA in the germline V gene. CDR3 DNA: TGCAGCGTTTCTCGGTCGCAAGATCAGCCCCAGCATTTT. Translating it yields CSVSRSQDQPQHF.

This clone was seen more than once but under ten times. The gene calls are TRBV3-1 (or the pseudogene TRBV3-2) and TRBJ1-3, with D uncertain. Between the trimmed V and J ends, which lost 2 bases and 2 bases, there was a span of 13 bases. The germline gives CDR1 LGHDT, CDR2 YNNKEL (reference sequence). The CDR3 loop spans 16 amino acids. CDR3 DNA sequence: TGTGCCAGCAGCCAACCCATGGGCCCAGCTGGAAACACCATATATTTT. Residues: CASSQPMGPAGNTIYF.

The chain uses TRBV7-9 and TRBJ2-7; TRBD2 is a possible D gene (6 bases). Germline V gene lookup returns CDR1 SEHNR and CDR2 FQNEAQ (reference sequence). CDR3 length equals 14 residues. V was trimmed by 7 bases and J by 4 bases, leaving 17 bases between them. Written as DNA, the CDR3 is TGTGCCAGCACCCGAGGCAGGGAGGAATACGAGCAGTACTTC. Encoded protein: CASTRGREEYEQYF.

The V call is TRBV18, the J call TRBJ1-1; 7 bases are a match to TRBD1. CDR1 and CDR2 (germline): KGHSH, LQKENI. CDR3 size: 17 residues. Unmatched junction bases numbered 9, after V lost 2 bases and J lost 0 bases. For the CDR3, the DNA is TGTGCCAGCTCACCAAATAAAAAGGGGGCTTTGAACACTGAAGCTTTCTTT. Translated: CASSPNKKGALNTEAFF.

J is TRBJ2-7 and V is TRBV11-2, with D possibly matching TRBD1 (6 bases). The V gene lost 3 bases and the J gene lost 4 bases, with 13 bases spanning the gap. Germline assignment: CDR1 SGHAT and CDR2 FQNNGV. This CDR3 region has 14 residues. CDR3: CASSFGGGKYEQYF. The CDR3 coding sequence is TGTGCCAGCAGCTTTGGGGGCGGCAAGTACGAGCAGTACTTC.

This chain links TRBV11-3 with TRBJ2-7; D is possibly TRBD2 (6 bases). Looked up from germline, CDR1 is SGHNT and CDR2 is YENEEA. V lost 5 bases and J lost 1, with 12 bases in between. This CDR3 is built from 14 residues. Here the CDR3 DNA reads TGTGCCAGCAGCCCGGGCGGGACTTCCTACGAGCAGTACTTC. Protein: CASSPGGTSYEQYF.

V gene TRBV9 combines with J gene TRBJ2-5; tentatively, D is TRBD1 (6 bases). Germline V gene lookup returns CDR1 SGDLS and CDR2 YYNGEE. The germline V and J ends were trimmed by 3 bases and 2 bases, with 11 bases remaining between them. The CDR3 consists of 14 residues. CDR3 loop: CASSAGQLQETQYF. For the CDR3, the DNA is TGTGCCAGCAGCGCAGGACAGTTACAAGAGACCCAGTACTTC.

This clone was observed once. The J gene is TRBJ1-1, the V gene TRBV5-1; D is possibly TRBD1 (6 bases). Trimming removed 4 bases at V and 0 bases at J, with 10 bases between. The CDR3 is 14 residues long. Germline CDR1 is SGHRS and CDR2 is YFSETQ. This CDR3 reads CASSHRALNTEAFF. The CDR3 DNA is TGCGCCAGCAGCCACAGGGCTCTGAACACTGAAGCTTTCTTT.

In nucleotides, the CDR3 is TGTGTCACGTCGGGCTCTGGAAACACCATATATTTT. Protein sequence: CVTSGSGNTIYF. The chain couples TRBV2 to TRBJ1-3; no clear D gene. Germline V gives CDR1 SNHLY, CDR2 FYNNEI. The CDR3 consists of 12 residues.

The chain joins TRBV9 to TRBJ2-1; D possibly corresponds to TRBD2 (5 bases). Trimming took 5 bases from V and 4 from J, leaving 10 bases between them. This CDR3 has 13 amino acids. Germline assignment: CDR1 SGDLS and CDR2 YYNGEE. CDR3 in DNA: TGTGCCAGCAGTCCTAGCATGTACAATGAGCAGTTCTTC. This translates into CASSPSMYNEQFF.

The chain carries TRBV10-3 and TRBJ2-3; TRBD2 matches at 9 bases. Germline V CDR1 and CDR2: ENHRY, SYGVKD. Germline trimming cut 3 bases from V and 4 bases from J; bases unmatched to any gene: 8. This CDR3 has 16 amino acids. The CDR3 DNA reads TGTGCCATCAGTGAAAGACTAGCGGTTAGCCCAGATACGCAGTATTTT. Translation gives CAISERLAVSPDTQYF.

This clone was detected a few times. The rearrangement links TRBV5-1 to TRBJ2-2; D is unresolved. CDR1 SGHRS and CDR2 YFSETQ come from the germline V gene. Trimming cost V 1 base and J 4 bases, with 8 bases left between them. This CDR3 is built from 14 residues. The CDR3 spells CASSLLAITGELFF. The CDR3 DNA is TGCGCCAGCAGCTTGTTGGCAATCACCGGGGAGCTGTTTTTT.

This clone was counted only a few times. The J gene is TRBJ2-7, the V gene TRBV3-1 (or the pseudogene TRBV3-2), with 7 bases lining up with TRBD1. V lost 10 bases to trimming and J lost 3 bases; unmatched junction nucleotides: 6. This CDR3 is 12 amino acids long. Germline CDR1 reads LGHDT; CDR2 reads YNNKEL (reference sequence). CDR3 amino acids: CAIQGSRYEQYF. Here the CDR3 DNA reads TGTGCCATACAGGGGAGTCGCTACGAGCAGTACTTC.

This sequence joins TRBV12-5 and TRBJ2-3; D is ambiguous. This CDR3 has 14 residues. Deletions cut 2 bases from V and 0 bases from J, with 6 bases between. Germline-derived CDR1 and CDR2 are LGHNT and FRNRAP. CDR3 sequence reads: CASGLQTSTDTQYF. The CDR3 region has the DNA TGTGCTAGTGGTTTGCAGACTAGCACAGATACGCAGTATTTT.

The chain joins TRBV30 to TRBJ1-2, with D uncertain. V was cut by 4 bases and J by 2 bases, with 17 bases left in between. The CDR3 contains 15 residues. CDR1 GTSNPN and CDR2 SVGIG come from the germline V gene (reference sequence). The CDR3 loop reads CAWKYPGRENYGYTF. The CDR3 DNA reads as TGTGCCTGGAAGTATCCAGGACGGGAGAACTATGGCTACACCTTC.

The rearrangement links TRBV5-1 to TRBJ2-3; 8 nucleotides match TRBD2. This CDR3 has 16 amino acids. Germline V lookup: CDR1 SGHRS, CDR2 YFSETQ. Trimming removed 4 bases from V and 0 bases from J; junction bases left unmatched: 7. The CDR3 is CASSLPSGSSTDTQYF. CDR3 DNA: TGCGCCAGCAGCCTACCTAGCGGGTCTAGCACAGATACGCAGTATTTT.

V gene TRBV21-1 combines with J gene TRBJ2-3; the DNA was not compared with TRBD1, the D call given in the table. TRBV21-1 is recorded as a pseudogene. The CDR3 is 15 amino acids. In DNA, the CDR3 is TGTGCCGGTCGGAGAACAGGGAAGTGCACAGATACGCAGTATTTT. Protein sequence: CAGRRTGKCTDTQYF.

This clone was recorded a few times. The chain carries TRBV30 and TRBJ1-4; possibly TRBD1 for D (5 bases). Germline loops: CDR1 GTSNPN, CDR2 SVGIG (reference sequence). V gave up 2 bases and J gave up 0 bases, with 10 bases separating them. The CDR3 has 15 residues. The CDR3 loop is CAWSLGGATNEKLFF. Here the CDR3 DNA reads TGTGCCTGGAGTTTGGGGGGTGCAACTAATGAAAAACTGTTTTTT.